This record covers a single T cell receptor beta chain. This entry belongs to a study of blood T cell repertoires in COVID-19. The CDR3 loop spans 14 amino acids. The germline V and J ends were trimmed by 8 bases and 2 bases, with 15 bases remaining between them. The germline gives CDR1 MNHEY, CDR2 SVGAGI. Sequenced by immunoSEQ multiplex PCR; TCRdb stores in-frame clones only, minus some. Among over 200,000 clones listed, 92% were seen once. The clonotype comes from a man aged 60 to 75 with COVID-19, enrolled during active disease. Sequenced material: peripheral blood. V is TRBV6-5 and J is TRBJ1-2; D remains ambiguous. This CDR3 is CASHPSAANYGYTF. CDR3 DNA: TGTGCCAGCCATCCCTCCGCAGCGAACTATGGCTACACCTTC.